This entry features one TCR beta chain sequence. The data were obtained in a study of T-cell reconstitution after alpha-beta-depleted transplantation in children. CDR1 is SGDLS, CDR2 YYNGEE, per germline. This CDR3 is 15 amino acids long. The V end lost 3 bases, the J end lost 3 bases, and 16 bases lay between the germline ends. The library targeted TCRbeta and was prepared with unique molecular identifiers. In TCRdb, the PCR reads were re-called with MiXCR into one record per CDR3 protein. Among a few hundred thousand distinct CDR3 sequences listed, about a tenth were seen once. V is TRBV9 and J is TRBJ2-7; D may correspond to TRBD1 or TRBD2 (7 bases each). This clonotype was obtained from a human donor who donated a stem cell graft to a child with acute myeloid leukemia. The specimen comprised PBMCs from the stem cell graft donor, sampled from the stem cell graft. The DNA for the CDR3 is TGTGCCAGCAGCGAGGGGGCGGGGGCGATCTACGAGCAGTACTTC. It codes for CASSEGAGAIYEQYF.